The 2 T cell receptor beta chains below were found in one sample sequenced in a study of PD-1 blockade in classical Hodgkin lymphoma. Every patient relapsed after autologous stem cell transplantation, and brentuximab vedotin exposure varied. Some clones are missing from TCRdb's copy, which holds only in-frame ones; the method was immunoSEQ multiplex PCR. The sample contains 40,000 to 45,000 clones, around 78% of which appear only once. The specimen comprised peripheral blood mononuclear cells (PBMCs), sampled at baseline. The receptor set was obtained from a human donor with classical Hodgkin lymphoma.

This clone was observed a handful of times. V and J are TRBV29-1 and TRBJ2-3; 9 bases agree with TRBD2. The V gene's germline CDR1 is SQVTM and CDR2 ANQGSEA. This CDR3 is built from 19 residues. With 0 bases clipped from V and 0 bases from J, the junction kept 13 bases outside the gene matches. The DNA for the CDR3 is TGCAGCGTTGAAGATCCCCGCAAGATAGCGGGGGTGAGCACAGATACGCAGTATTTT. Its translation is CSVEDPRKIAGVSTDTQYF.

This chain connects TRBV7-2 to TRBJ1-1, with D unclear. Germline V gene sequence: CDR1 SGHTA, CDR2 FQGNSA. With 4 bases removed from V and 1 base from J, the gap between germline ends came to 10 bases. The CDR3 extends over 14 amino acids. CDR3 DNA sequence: TGTGCCAGCAGCTACTCGACGGGGAACACTGAAGCTTTCTTT. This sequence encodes CASSYSTGNTEAFF. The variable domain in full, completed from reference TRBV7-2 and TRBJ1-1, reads GAGVSQSPSNKVTEKGKDVELRCDPISGHTALYWYRQSLGQGLEFLIYFQGNSAPDKSGLPSDRFSAERTGGSVSTLTIQRTQQEDSAVYLCASSYSTGNTEAFFGQGTRLTVV.